This T cell receptor (beta chain) was retrieved from a study of blood T cell repertoires in COVID-19. As for the study in general: Acute and convalescent COVID-19 samples came from the United States, Italy and Spain. Sample material is recorded as cDNA or gDNA derived from T cells, B-cell-depleted T cells, or PBMCs.

The CDR3 totals 13 residues. V was pared by 7 bases and J by 5 bases, with 3 bases of the junction left unmatched. Germline V CDR1 and CDR2: GTSNPN, SVGIG (reference sequence). Original processing notes: Counts of nucleated cells, estimated from reference gene primer amplification, were obtained. Profiled with immunoSEQ multiplex PCR; TCRdb holds only in-frame clones, not every one. V, J and clone size derive from that table, while D and trimming were established from the DNA sequence. This sample has about 150,000 clones, with under 90% found just once. This chain connects TRBV30 to TRBJ2-2; 11 bases line up with TRBD2. This sequence originates from a human donor in a cohort sampled during active COVID-19. The sequenced sample consisted of peripheral blood. The CDR3 nucleotides are TGTGCCTCGACTAGCGGGATAACCGGGGAGCTGTTTTTT. Translated, it gives CASTSGITGELFF.